This T cell receptor (beta chain) comes out of a study of PD-L1 blockade in urothelial cancer. Sequenced by immunoSEQ multiplex PCR; TCRdb stores in-frame clones only, minus some. The table records around 100,000 clones, approximately 85% of them present only once. Germline CDR1 is ENHRY and CDR2 is SYGVKD. Unmatched junction bases numbered 9, after V lost 7 bases and J lost 5 bases. CDR3 length: 14 residues. This clone is a singleton in its sample. The clonotype originates from a man in his fifties with urothelial cancer. The chain combines TRBV10-3 with TRBJ2-7; 9 bases align to TRBD2. Material: PBMCs, obtained around atezolizumab (anti-PD-L1) treatment. CDR3 residues: CAIMEASGIHEQYF. CDR3 DNA sequence: TGTGCCATCATGGAGGCTAGCGGGATTCACGAGCAGTACTTC.